The following is a TCR beta chain sequence with its context. Profiling relied on immunoSEQ multiplex PCR, and the TCRdb table lists in-frame clones only, not all of them. The sample gives 130,000 to 150,000 clones, 84% of which show up once; 4.5% to 6% is in the top ten. Germline V gene data show CDR1 as LNHDA and CDR2 as SQIVND (reference sequence). The V and J ends lost 3 bases and 1 base, in that order; junction bases with no gene match: 8. The CDR3 loop spans 16 amino acids. This sample was included in a study of blood T cell repertoires in COVID-19. V gene TRBV19 combines with J gene TRBJ1-1; 7 nucleotides align to TRBD1. The sequenced sample was PBMCs or T cells enriched from blood (not recorded which). This sequence was found in a woman between 45 and 60 years old who had been exposed to COVID-19. CDR3 DNA: TGTGCCAGTAGTATGCTCCTGGGACAGACGAACACTGAAGCTTTCTTT. Residues: CASSMLLGQTNTEAFF.